Shown below are 9 T cell receptor beta chains from a single sample sequenced in a study of blood T cell repertoires in COVID-19. Measured with immunoSEQ multiplex PCR; TCRdb has only the in-frame clones, and not every one. The sample carries roughly 16,000 clones, 60% to 80% recorded once. Sequenced: peripheral blood. The receptors shown here come from a human donor in a cohort sampled during active COVID-19.

The CDR3 coding sequence is TGTGCCAGTGGGGGGGGAGACTATGGCTACACCTTC. Amino acid sequence: CASGGGDYGYTF. The chain recombines TRBV25-1 with TRBJ1-2, with D possibly TRBD1 on 5 matching bases. The germline gives CDR1 MGHDK, CDR2 SYGVNS. Deletions cut 9 bases from V and 3 bases from J, with 11 bases between. The CDR3 loop spans 12 amino acids.

This chain links TRBV10-1 with TRBJ2-2, with D possibly TRBD1 on 5 matching bases. Trimming cost V 7 bases and J 1 base, with 10 bases left between them. The CDR3 runs 14 residues. The germline gives CDR1 WNHNN, CDR2 SYGVQD (reference sequence). CDR3 sequence reads: CASKGIGNTGELFF. The CDR3 nucleotides are TGCGCCAGCAAGGGGATCGGGAACACCGGGGAGCTGTTTTTT.

The table lists this clone with a count of one. The DNA of the CDR3 is TGCAGCGTTTCGTGGGGAGGAGGTGGAAACACCATATATTTT. Protein product: CSVSWGGGGNTIYF. The V call is TRBV29-1, the J call TRBJ1-3; D call uncertain. Germline V gives CDR1 SQVTM, CDR2 ANQGSEA. Trimming took off 5 bases at V and 3 bases at J, with 14 bases between the two ends. This CDR3 region has 14 residues. Supplemented by reference TRBV29-1 and TRBJ1-3, the full variable domain reads SAVISQKPSRDICQRGTSLTIQCQVDSQVTMMFWYRQQPGQSLTLIATANQGSEATYESGFVIDKFPISRPNLTFSTLTVSNMSPEDSSIYLCSVSWGGGGNTIYFGEGSWLTVV.

This chain uses TRBV5-1 with TRBJ2-1; 9 bases match TRBD2. The CDR3 has 15 amino acids. Germline CDR1 reads SGHRS; CDR2 reads YFSETQ. The V gene end was trimmed by 5 bases and the J gene end by 6 bases; junction bases not matched to a gene: 9. This CDR3 is CASRSKTSGGNEQFF. The CDR3 DNA follows: TGCGCCAGCAGATCGAAGACTAGCGGTGGCAATGAGCAGTTCTTC. The variable domain in full, with the rest retrieved from reference TRBV5-1 and TRBJ2-1, is KAGVTQTPRYLIKTRGQQVTLSCSPISGHRSVSWYQQTPGQGLQFLFEYFSETQRNKGNFPGRFSGRQFSNSRSEMNVSTLELGDSALYLCASRSKTSGGNEQFFGPGTRLTVL.

The CDR3 DNA follows: TGCGCCAGCAGCATAGGGGTCAGCTCCTACAATGAGCAGTTCTTC. Translating it yields CASSIGVSSYNEQFF. The rearrangement joins TRBV5-1 to TRBJ2-1, with D perhaps TRBD1 (5 bases). This CDR3 region has 15 residues. Trimming took 4 bases from V and 0 from J, leaving 11 bases between them. Germline CDR1 SGHRS, CDR2 YFSETQ.

J is TRBJ2-3 and V is TRBV6-5; 7 bases agree with TRBD1. V was pared by 10 bases and J by 6 bases, with 10 bases of the junction left unmatched. The CDR3 is 13 residues long. Germline V lookup: CDR1 MNHEY, CDR2 SVGAGI. The CDR3 sequence: CAINQRGLDTQYF. The CDR3 DNA is TGTGCCATCAATCAGAGGGGGCTGGATACGCAGTATTTT.

This chain connects TRBV6-2 or TRBV6-3 to TRBJ1-1; TRBD1 matches 7 bases. The V segment lost 0 bases and the J segment 1 base; nucleotides outside the gene matches: 2. This CDR3 contains 15 residues. Germline V gene sequence: CDR1 MNHEY, CDR2 SVGEGT. CDR3 protein: CASSYSGTANTEAFF. The CDR3 nucleotides read TGTGCCAGCAGTTACTCCGGGACAGCGAACACTGAAGCTTTCTTT.

This clone has more than one count but fewer than ten. This chain connects TRBV5-4 to TRBJ1-1; 8 bases line up with TRBD1. The ends lost 2 bases at V and 3 bases at J; junction bases unmatched: 3. The CDR3 is 14 amino acids. Germline V gene data show CDR1 as SGHNT and CDR2 as YYREEE (reference sequence). CDR3 DNA: TGTGCCAGCAGCTTACAGGGGGGGGACACTGAAGCTTTCTTT. Protein sequence: CASSLQGGDTEAFF. The full variable domain, with the rest looked up from reference TRBV5-4 and TRBJ1-1, is ETGVTQSPTHLIKTRGQQVTLRCSSQSGHNTVSWYQQALGQGPQFIFQYYREEENGRGNFPPRFSGLQFPNYSSELNVNALELDDSALYLCASSLQGGDTEAFFGQGTRLTVV.

The chain joins TRBV19 to TRBJ2-5; a possible D gene is TRBD2 (6 bases). The CDR3 runs 16 residues. V dropped 3 bases and J dropped 3 bases, with 17 bases sitting between them. The germline CDR1 and CDR2 sequences are LNHDA and SQIVND (reference sequence). The CDR3 coding sequence is TGTGCCAGTAGTATGATACGGGAGCAAGGAGAAGAGACCCAGTACTTC. It specifies CASSMIREQGEETQYF.